One and the same sample provided the 18 T cell receptor beta chains below, sequenced in a study of tumor-infiltrating lymphocytes in primary liver carcinoma. The researchers produced TCR beta cDNA from roughly 500 ng total RNA with a constant-region primer. A slightly modified ARM-PCR protocol with three nested multiplex PCR rounds produced these TCR beta libraries. Both of the initial two PCR rounds ran for roughly 11 cycles and employed TRBV1-TRBV30 forward primers alongside a C-beta reverse primer. From the multiplex PCR reads, TCRdb called clonotypes with MiXCR, one entry per CDR3 protein. Here the sample spans tens of thousands of distinct CDR3 sequences, roughly four fifths being singletons. DNA and RNA were both co-extracted from about 19-30 mg of bulk tissue that had not been sorted. Sample: liver tumor tissue from sampling region 4. Stated subset: tumor region T4, right-lateral pole. The receptors here all came from a man aged 35-49 years with primary liver carcinoma and hepatitis B virus infection.

In the case of this clonotype: One end of the junction fails to match germline, which may point to a read error. V usage is TRBV4-2 and J usage is TRBJ2-1; no clear D. Germline V gene lookup returns CDR1 LGHNA and CDR2 YNFKEQ. The CDR3 is 16 residues long. This chain's CDR3 is CASSRLSGLSCNEQFF. The DNA of the CDR3 is TGTGCCAGCAGCCGACTTAGTGGGCTCTCCTGCAATGAGCAGTTCTTC.

This clonotype was picked up one time. The junction departs from the called germline gene at one end, perhaps through a read error. The rearrangement uses TRBV5-1 and TRBJ2-7, with 9 bases that match TRBD2. Per the germline V gene, CDR1 is SGHRS and CDR2 is YFSETQ. The CDR3 loop spans 15 amino acids. This CDR3 is CASTLSSGRSYEQYF. The CDR3 DNA reads as TGCGCCAGCACCTTGAGTAGCGGGAGATCCTACGAGCAATACTTC.

Concerning this clonotype itself: At one of its ends the junction is not consistent with the germline gene, which may arise from a read error. V and J are TRBV12-3 or TRBV12-4 and TRBJ2-2; a possible D gene is TRBD2 (5 bases). The CDR3 totals 16 residues. The CDR3 reads CVSSLFESPNTGKLFF. The CDR3 DNA reads as TGTGTCAGCAGTTTATTTGAAAGTCCGAACACCGGGAAGCTGTTTTTT.

Turning to this clonotype: Given a much more abundant clone one base away, this may be a read error. J is TRBJ1-5 and V is TRBV15, with D perhaps matching TRBD1 (6 bases). This CDR3 spans 13 amino acids. Between the trimmed V and J ends, which lost 2 bases and 8 bases, there was a span of 10 bases. The germline CDR1 and CDR2 sequences are LNHNV and YYDKDF (reference sequence). The CDR3 DNA sequence: TGTGCCACCAGCAGATCAAGGGGGGAGCCCCAGCATTTT. It encodes CATSRSRGEPQHF.

The chain links TRBV19 to TRBJ1-5, with D unresolved. V was clipped by 3 bases and J by 7 bases, with 10 bases between them. The CDR3 consists of 13 residues. From germline, CDR1 is LNHDA and CDR2 SQIVND (reference sequence). As DNA, the CDR3 is TGTGCCAGTAGTATTGATGGAAGACAGCCCCAGCATTTT. The encoded protein is CASSIDGRQPQHF.

About this clonotype: An end of the junction differs from the germline gene, which may be a read error. V and J are TRBV5-1 and TRBJ2-1; D perhaps matches TRBD2 (6 bases). CDR3 length: 14 residues. CDR1 is SGHRS and CDR2 is YFSETQ in the germline V gene. CDR3 protein: CASSFSGCYNEQFF. In DNA, the CDR3 is TGCGCTAGCAGCTTCAGCGGGTGTTACAATGAGCAGTTCTTC.

The rearrangement uses TRBV12-3 or TRBV12-4 and TRBJ1-1, with 7 bases identical to TRBD1. V shed 9 bases and J 11 bases; nucleotides not matched to a gene: 12. This CDR3 contains 12 residues. The CDR3 protein is CARSRDREAAFF. The CDR3 DNA reads TGTGCCAGAAGCCGCGACAGGGAGGCGGCTTTCTTT.

Worth noting for this clonotype: A much more abundant neighbour one base away suggests this may be a read error. Lacking the conserved final phenylalanine or tryptophan, this CDR3 likely reflects a read error. In DNA form, the CDR3 reads TGTGCCAGCAACCAGCCCCATCGTGAAAAACTGTTTCTT. Translating it yields CASNQPHREKLFL. V is TRBV4-2 and J is TRBJ1-4, with unresolved D. Germline values: CDR1 LGHNA, CDR2 YNFKEQ. Trimming removed 7 bases from V and 7 bases from J, with 13 bases in between. The CDR3 is made up of 13 amino acids.

Regarding this clonotype: One end of the junction is discordant with germline, which a read error may explain. The chain combines TRBV10-2 with TRBJ1-5, with D possibly TRBD1 on 5 matching bases. Looked up from germline, CDR1 is WSHSY and CDR2 is SAAADI. The CDR3 has 13 amino acids. DNA for the CDR3: TGCGCCAGCAGTGAGGGGGGAACGCAGCTCCAGCATTTT. It translates to CASSEGGTQLQHF.

With regard to this clonotype: The CDR3 ends on some other residue instead of the conserved phenylalanine or tryptophan, so this is likely a read error. This rearrangement joins TRBV6-5 to TRBJ2-2; 14 bases map to TRBD2. From germline, CDR1 is MNHEY and CDR2 SVGAGI. This CDR3 is built from 18 residues. This chain's CDR3 is CTSRSILGTSGRRGELFL. The CDR3, as DNA: TGTACCAGCAGATCGATCCTCGGGACTAGCGGGAGACGTGGGGAGCTGTTTCTT.

As to this clonotype: Germline and junction disagree at one end, which may indicate a read error. This chain links TRBV12-3 or TRBV12-4 with TRBJ1-4; tentatively, D is TRBD1 (5 bases). The CDR3 is 13 amino acids. The CDR3 DNA reads as TGTGCCAACAGTTTATCAGGGATCGAAAAACTGTTTTTT. Its protein product is CANSLSGIEKLFF.

This clonotype was detected a few times. An end of the junction differs from the germline gene, which may be a read error. The chain recombines TRBV11-3 with TRBJ2-1; D is unresolved. Germline-derived CDR1 and CDR2 are SGHNT and YENEEA. The length of the CDR3 is 12 residues. CDR3 loop: CASSLNANKQFF. The CDR3 DNA reads TGTGCCAGCAGTCTAAATGCCAATAAGCAGTTCTTC.

Details on this clonotype: This sequence may be a read error, since a much larger clone differs from it by one base. This chain links TRBV2 with TRBJ2-2, with D possibly TRBD2 on 6 matching bases. The V gene's germline CDR1 is SNHLY and CDR2 FYNNEI. The CDR3 totals 15 residues. Here the CDR3 DNA reads TGTGCCGGCAGTGAAAAGGGGACGGGACTTTCGGAGCTGTTTTTT. Translating gives CAGSEKGTGLSELFF.

The table lists this clonotype with a count of one. The junction departs from germline at one end; a sequencing error may be responsible. This chain links TRBV4-2 with TRBJ2-1; no clear D gene. The CDR3 loop spans 15 amino acids. From germline, CDR1 is LGHNA and CDR2 YNFKEQ. In nucleotides, the CDR3 is TGTGCCAGCAACCATGTTAGTTTTTCCTGCAATGAGCAGTCCTTC. It encodes CASNHVSFSCNEQSF.

Notes on this clonotype: A read error is possible here, since a much larger clone lies one base away. The CDR3 region has the DNA TGTGCCAGCAGCTTAGAGATCGGGGCAGGTCAGCCCCAGCATTTT. Its translation: CASSLEIGAGQPQHF. The chain is built from TRBV11-2 and TRBJ1-5, with D tentatively TRBD1 (5 bases). The CDR3 is 15 residues long. CDR1 and CDR2 from the germline V gene are SGHAT and FQNNGV. Trimming stripped 0 bases from V and 6 bases from J, with 12 bases between. The entire variable domain, with the rest obtained from reference TRBV11-2 and TRBJ1-5, is as follows: EAGVAQSPRYKIIEKRQSVAFWCNPISGHATLYWYQQILGQGPKLLIQFQNNGVVDDSQLPKDRFSAERLKGVDSTLKIQPAKLEDSAVYLCASSLEIGAGQPQHFGDGTRLSIL.

This clonotype was counted at least ten times. The chain combines TRBV7-3 with TRBJ2-1, with D possibly TRBD1 on 6 matching bases. V was cut by 4 bases and J by 7 bases, with 14 bases left in between. Germline CDR1 and CDR2: SGHTA and FQGTGA. This CDR3 has 14 amino acids. CDR3 sequence: CASSSRDMGNEQFF. The CDR3, as DNA: TGTGCCAGCAGCTCCCGGGACATGGGGAATGAGCAGTTCTTC.

A few counts support this clonotype. One end of the junction does not line up with germline, which may come from a read error. The gene calls are TRBV15 and TRBJ2-2; the match to TRBD2 covers 9 bases. Looked up from germline, CDR1 is LNHNV and CDR2 is YYDKDF (reference sequence). The CDR3 is made up of 14 amino acids. As DNA, the CDR3 is TGTGCCATCAGCAGGACTAGCGACACCGGGGAGCTGTTTTTC. Translated: CAISRTSDTGELFF.

On this clonotype itself: At one end, the junction sequence differs from germline, possibly due to a read error. This sequence joins TRBV11-2 and TRBJ1-6; no definite D call. Germline-derived CDR1 and CDR2 are SGHAT and FQNNGV. This CDR3 is 15 amino acids long. CDR3 in DNA: TGTGTCAGCAGCCAAGGAGAGGGAGCGAATTCACCCCTCCACTTT. This sequence encodes CVSSQGEGANSPLHF.